Sequencing of this TCR beta chain was carried out in a study of blood T cell repertoires in COVID-19. Overall study: T cells, B-cell-depleted T cells, or PBMCs supplied cDNA or gDNA.

The germline CDR1 and CDR2 sequences are SGHVS and FQNEAQ. V was shortened by 5 bases and J by 5 bases, with 22 bases between the two germline ends. The CDR3 totals 16 residues. TCRdb keeps only in-frame clones here, not all; method: immunoSEQ multiplex PCR. The table lists around 150,000 clones, about 86% of them singletons. This receptor was identified in a woman aged 65 to 85 with COVID-19, enrolled during active disease. Sample: peripheral blood. The chain combines TRBV7-8 with TRBJ2-7; tentative D call: TRBD2 (5 bases). CDR3 nucleotide sequence: TGTGCCAGCAGCCCCCTCATGGAAGAGGGAAACCACGAGCAGTACTTC. Protein product: CASSPLMEEGNHEQYF.